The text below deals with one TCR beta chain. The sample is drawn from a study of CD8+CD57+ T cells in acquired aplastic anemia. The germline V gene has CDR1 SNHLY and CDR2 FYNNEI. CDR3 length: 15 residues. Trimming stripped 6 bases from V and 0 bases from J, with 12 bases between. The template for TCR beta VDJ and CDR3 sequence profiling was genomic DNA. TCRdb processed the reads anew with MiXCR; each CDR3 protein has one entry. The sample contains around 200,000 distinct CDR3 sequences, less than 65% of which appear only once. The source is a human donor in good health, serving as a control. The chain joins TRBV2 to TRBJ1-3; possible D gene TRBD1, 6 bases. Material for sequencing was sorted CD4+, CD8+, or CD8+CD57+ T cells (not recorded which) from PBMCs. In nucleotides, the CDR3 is TGTGCCAGCAGCGCTCGACAGGTCTCTGGAAACACCATATATTTT. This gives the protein CASSARQVSGNTIYF.